This TCR beta chain is from a study of shared clonotypes between healthy human individuals. The data were produced by immunoSEQ multiplex PCR, yet TCRdb's version contains in-frame clones alone and is incomplete. The profile shows about 2.4 million clones, over 85% of them singletons. Division of CD4+ cells produced a CD45RA+ naive subset and a CD45RA-negative memory subset. Source material: naive CD4+ T cells from PBMCs. Noted subset: CD45RA+ positively selected. The sequence was collected from a young man in good health. Some clones in this sample may be carry-over from other donors' samples.

The CDR3 loop is CASSPALSPQPQHF. The CDR3, as DNA: TGTGCCAGCAGTCCAGCCTTGTCCCCTCAGCCCCAGCATTTT. V and J are TRBV28 and TRBJ1-5, with D unclear. V shed 5 bases and J shed 6 bases, with 14 bases lying between them. Germline-derived CDR1 and CDR2 are MDHEN and SYDVKM. There are 14 residues in the CDR3.